The 7 T cell receptor beta chains in this list originate from one sample, sequenced in a study of blood T cells in healthy people across ages. A second PCR, run for roughly 6 to 11 cycles, used a sample-barcoded 5' primer plus a J-beta primer mix. Each CDR3 protein gets one entry after TCRdb re-called the 5' RACE reads with MiXCR. Among about 1.4 million distinct CDR3 sequences listed, roughly 60% were seen once. Sequenced: blood. The receptors here all came from a man between 18 and 29 years old in good health.

The genes are TRBV29-1 and TRBJ2-1; weak D call: TRBD1 (5 bases). Germline CDR1 is SQVTM and CDR2 is ANQGSEA. Deletions cut 6 bases from V and 2 bases from J, with 14 bases between. This CDR3 is 14 amino acids long. In DNA, the CDR3 is TGCAGCGTCTCTGGGGCGATTACCTACAATGAGCAGTTCTTC. Its translation: CSVSGAITYNEQFF.

The rearrangement uses TRBV29-1 and TRBJ2-7; D may be TRBD2 (6 bases). Trimming shortened V by 4 bases and J by 0 bases, and 13 bases separated the two germline ends. This CDR3 has 14 amino acids. CDR1 and CDR2 from the germline V gene are SQVTM and ANQGSEA. CDR3 amino acids: CSVAKTGSSYEQYF. The CDR3 bases are TGCAGCGTTGCCAAGACCGGGAGCTCCTACGAGCAGTACTTC.

The gene calls are TRBV18 and TRBJ2-4; possible D gene TRBD2, 6 bases. Germline CDR1 and CDR2: KGHSH and LQKENI. This CDR3 has 17 residues. With 2 bases removed from V and 1 base from J, the gap between germline ends came to 15 bases. The CDR3 DNA follows: TGTGCCAGCTCACCATGGGAGGACCCCACCGCCAAAAACATTCAGTACTTC. Translation: CASSPWEDPTAKNIQYF.

This clonotype was found a few times. DNA for the CDR3: TGCAGTGCTAGTCGTTTTGGCACAGATACGCAGTATTTT. Translating gives CSASRFGTDTQYF. V usage is TRBV20-1 and J usage is TRBJ2-3; D unclear. Germline V CDR1 and CDR2: DFQATT, SNEGSKA (reference sequence). The CDR3 is made up of 13 amino acids. V was pared by 3 bases and J by 1 base, with 8 bases between.

The chain joins TRBV11-2 to TRBJ2-1; D may be TRBD1 (5 bases). The CDR3 contains 16 residues. The germline gives CDR1 SGHAT, CDR2 FQNNGV. V dropped 4 bases and J dropped 2 bases, with 15 bases sitting between them. The CDR3 region is CASSSPTETPYNEQFF. DNA for the CDR3: TGTGCCAGCAGCTCCCCGACAGAAACCCCCTACAATGAGCAGTTCTTC.

This clonotype was counted a single time. This CDR3 is CASSVGADDNEQFF. Here the CDR3 DNA reads TGTGCCAGCAGCGTCGGAGCGGACGACAATGAGCAGTTCTTC. The chain joins TRBV9 to TRBJ2-1, with a tentative D call TRBD2 (5 bases). Trimming took 2 bases from V and 5 from J, leaving 11 bases between them. The germline V gene encodes CDR1 SGDLS and CDR2 YYNGEE. The CDR3 spans 14 residues.

This clonotype came up a few times. The chain links TRBV4-1 to TRBJ2-5; D is unresolved. Trimming stripped 4 bases from V and 4 bases from J, with 10 bases between. CDR3 length: 13 amino acids. Germline V gene lookup returns CDR1 MGHRA and CDR2 YSYEKL. The CDR3 nucleotides read TGCGCCAGCAGCCCGACCGTGGGAGAGACCCAGTACTTC. Protein: CASSPTVGETQYF.